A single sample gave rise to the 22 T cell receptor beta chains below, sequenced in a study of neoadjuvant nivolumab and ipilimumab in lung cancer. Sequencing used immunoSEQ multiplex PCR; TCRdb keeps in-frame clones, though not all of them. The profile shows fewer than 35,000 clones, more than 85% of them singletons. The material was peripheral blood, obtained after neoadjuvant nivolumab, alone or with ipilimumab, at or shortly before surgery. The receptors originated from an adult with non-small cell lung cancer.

The CDR3 sequence is CASSLTLGRYYEQYF. The CDR3 DNA reads TGTGCCAGCAGCTTGACCCTCGGCAGGTACTACGAGCAGTACTTC. The chain couples TRBV5-4 to TRBJ2-7, with D unclear. CDR3 length equals 15 residues. Deletions cut 1 base from V and 3 bases from J, with 14 bases between. Germline CDR1 reads SGHNT; CDR2 reads YYREEE (reference sequence).

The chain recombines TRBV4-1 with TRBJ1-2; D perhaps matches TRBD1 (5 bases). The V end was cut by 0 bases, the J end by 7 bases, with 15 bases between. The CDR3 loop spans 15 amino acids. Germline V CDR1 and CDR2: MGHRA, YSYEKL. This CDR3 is CASSQDTGVVRGYTF. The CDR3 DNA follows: TGCGCCAGCAGCCAAGATACGGGGGTAGTTCGTGGCTACACCTTC.

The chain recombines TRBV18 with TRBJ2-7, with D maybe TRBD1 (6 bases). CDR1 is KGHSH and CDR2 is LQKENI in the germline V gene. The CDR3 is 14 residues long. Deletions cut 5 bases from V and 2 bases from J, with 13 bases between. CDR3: CASSSAGTPYEQYF. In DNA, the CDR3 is TGTGCCAGCTCATCCGCCGGGACACCCTACGAGCAGTACTTC.

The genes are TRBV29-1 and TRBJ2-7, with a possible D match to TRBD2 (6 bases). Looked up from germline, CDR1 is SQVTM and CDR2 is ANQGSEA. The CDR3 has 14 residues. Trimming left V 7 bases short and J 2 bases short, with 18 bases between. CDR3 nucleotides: TGCAGCGCCTCCGTCGGGGGAAGCACCTACGAGCAGTACTTC. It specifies CSASVGGSTYEQYF.

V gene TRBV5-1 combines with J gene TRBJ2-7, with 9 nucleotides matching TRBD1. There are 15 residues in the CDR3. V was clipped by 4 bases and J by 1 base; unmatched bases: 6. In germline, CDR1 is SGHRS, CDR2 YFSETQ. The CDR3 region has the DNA TGCGCCAGCAGCCCGGGGACAGGGTTTTCCTACGAGCAGTACTTC. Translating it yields CASSPGTGFSYEQYF.

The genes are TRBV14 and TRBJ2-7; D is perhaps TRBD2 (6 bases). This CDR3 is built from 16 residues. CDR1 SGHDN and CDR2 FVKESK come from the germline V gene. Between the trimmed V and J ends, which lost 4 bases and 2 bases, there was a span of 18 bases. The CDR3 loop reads CASSRNLGTDTYEQYF. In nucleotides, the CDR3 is TGTGCCAGCAGCCGGAACCTCGGGACTGATACCTACGAGCAGTACTTC. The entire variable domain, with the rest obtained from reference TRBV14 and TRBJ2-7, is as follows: EAGVTQFPSHSVIEKGQTVTLRCDPISGHDNLYWYRRVMGKEIKFLLHFVKESKQDESGMPNNRFLAERTGGTYSTLKVQPAELEDSGVYFCASSRNLGTDTYEQYFGPGTRLTVT.

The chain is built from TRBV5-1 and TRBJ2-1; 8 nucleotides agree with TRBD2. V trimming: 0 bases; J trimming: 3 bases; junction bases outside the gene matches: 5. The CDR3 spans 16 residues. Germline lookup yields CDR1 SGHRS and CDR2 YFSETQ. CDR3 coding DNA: TGCGCCAGCAGCTTGGCCGGACTAGCAATCTACAATGAGCAGTTCTTC. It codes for CASSLAGLAIYNEQFF.

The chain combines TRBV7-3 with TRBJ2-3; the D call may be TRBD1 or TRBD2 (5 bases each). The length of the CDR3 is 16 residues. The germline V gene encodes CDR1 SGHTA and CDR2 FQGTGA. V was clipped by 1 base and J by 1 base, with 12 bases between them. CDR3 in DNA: TGTGCCAGCAGCTTAAGTGGGACCGGGGGCACAGATACGCAGTATTTT. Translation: CASSLSGTGGTDTQYF.

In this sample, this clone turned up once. The CDR3 nucleotides read TGTGCCAGCAGCTCTTCGGAGGCATCCTCCTACAATGAGCAGTTCTTC. As protein: CASSSSEASSYNEQFF. This rearrangement joins TRBV7-9 to TRBJ2-1; D perhaps matches TRBD2 (5 bases). The CDR3 contains 16 residues. Trimming took 4 bases from V and 0 from J, leaving 13 bases between them. Germline CDR1 is SEHNR and CDR2 is FQNEAQ (reference sequence). Full variable domain (outside the CDR3, taken from reference TRBV7-9 and TRBJ2-1): DTGVSQNPRHKITKRGQNVTFRCDPISEHNRLYWYRQTLGQGPEFLTYFQNEAQLEKSRLLSDRFSAERPKGSFSTLEIQRTEQGDSAMYLCASSSSEASSYNEQFFGPGTRLTVL.

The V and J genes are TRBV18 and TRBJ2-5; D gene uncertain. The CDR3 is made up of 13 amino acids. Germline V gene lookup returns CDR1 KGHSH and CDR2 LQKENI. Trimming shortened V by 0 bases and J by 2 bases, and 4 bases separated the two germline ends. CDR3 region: CASSPPGQETQYF. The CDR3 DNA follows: TGTGCCAGCTCACCACCGGGGCAAGAGACCCAGTACTTC.

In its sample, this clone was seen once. Written as DNA, the CDR3 is TGTGCCAGCTCACCTACGGGACCGGGCACCGGGGAGCTGTTTTTT. It translates to CASSPTGPGTGELFF. The V call is TRBV18, the J call TRBJ2-2; possibly TRBD1 or TRBD2 for D (5 bases each). The germline CDR1 and CDR2 sequences are KGHSH and LQKENI. CDR3 size: 15 residues. The V and J ends lost 3 bases and 4 bases respectively, with 12 bases between them.

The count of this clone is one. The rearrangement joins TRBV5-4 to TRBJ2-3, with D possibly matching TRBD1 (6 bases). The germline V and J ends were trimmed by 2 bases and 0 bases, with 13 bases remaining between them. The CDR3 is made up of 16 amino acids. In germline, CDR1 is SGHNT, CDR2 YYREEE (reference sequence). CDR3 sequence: CASSFPGTTSTDTQYF. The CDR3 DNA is TGTGCCAGCAGCTTTCCCGGGACAACTAGCACAGATACGCAGTATTTT.

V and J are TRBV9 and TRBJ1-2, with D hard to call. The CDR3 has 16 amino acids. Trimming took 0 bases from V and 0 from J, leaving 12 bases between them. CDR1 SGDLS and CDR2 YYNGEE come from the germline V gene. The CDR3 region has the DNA TGTGCCAGCAGCGTAGCACCGGCAGCAACTAACTATGGCTACACCTTC. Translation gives CASSVAPAATNYGYTF.

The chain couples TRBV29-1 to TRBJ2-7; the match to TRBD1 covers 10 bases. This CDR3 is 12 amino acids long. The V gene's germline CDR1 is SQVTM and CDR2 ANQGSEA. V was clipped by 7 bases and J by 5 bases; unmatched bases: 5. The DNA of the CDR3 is TGCAGCGCTTGGACAGGGGGTGACGAGCAGTACTTC. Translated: CSAWTGGDEQYF.

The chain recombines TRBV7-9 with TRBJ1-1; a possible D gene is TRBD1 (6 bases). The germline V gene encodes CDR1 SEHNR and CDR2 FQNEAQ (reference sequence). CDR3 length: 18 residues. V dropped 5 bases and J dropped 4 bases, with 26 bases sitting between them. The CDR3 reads CASSRGGGTPPKITEAFF. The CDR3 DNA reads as TGTGCCAGCAGCCGGGGTGGGGGGACACCCCCGAAAATCACTGAAGCTTTCTTT.

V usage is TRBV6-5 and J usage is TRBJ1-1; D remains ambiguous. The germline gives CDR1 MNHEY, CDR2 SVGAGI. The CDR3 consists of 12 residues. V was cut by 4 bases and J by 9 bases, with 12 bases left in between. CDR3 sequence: CASSSPRAQAFF. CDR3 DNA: TGTGCCAGCAGTTCCCCTAGGGCGCAAGCTTTCTTT.

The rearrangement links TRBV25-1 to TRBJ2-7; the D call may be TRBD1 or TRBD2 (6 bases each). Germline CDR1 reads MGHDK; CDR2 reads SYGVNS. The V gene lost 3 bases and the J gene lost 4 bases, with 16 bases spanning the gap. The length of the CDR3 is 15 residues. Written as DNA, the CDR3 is TGTGCCAGCAGTGAGGAGCCTGGGGGGCTTTACGAGCAGTACTTC. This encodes CASSEEPGGLYEQYF.

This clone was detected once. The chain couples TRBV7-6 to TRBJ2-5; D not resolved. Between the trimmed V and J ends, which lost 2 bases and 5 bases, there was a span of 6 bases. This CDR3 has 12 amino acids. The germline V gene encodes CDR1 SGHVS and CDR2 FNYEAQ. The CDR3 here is CASSLYGETQYF. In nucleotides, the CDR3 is TGTGCCAGCAGCTTATATGGGGAGACCCAGTACTTC.

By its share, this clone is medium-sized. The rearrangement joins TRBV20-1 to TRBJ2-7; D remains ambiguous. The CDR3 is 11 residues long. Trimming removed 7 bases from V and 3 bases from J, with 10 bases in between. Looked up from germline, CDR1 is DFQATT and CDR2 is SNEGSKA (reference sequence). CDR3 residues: CSGRVDYEQYF. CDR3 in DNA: TGCAGTGGAAGGGTCGACTACGAGCAGTACTTC.

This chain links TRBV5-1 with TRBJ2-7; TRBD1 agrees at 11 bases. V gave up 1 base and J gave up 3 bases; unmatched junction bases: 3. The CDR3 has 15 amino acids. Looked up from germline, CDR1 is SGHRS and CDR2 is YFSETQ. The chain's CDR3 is CASSLMGQGDYEQYF. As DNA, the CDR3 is TGCGCCAGCAGCTTGATGGGACAGGGGGACTACGAGCAGTACTTC.

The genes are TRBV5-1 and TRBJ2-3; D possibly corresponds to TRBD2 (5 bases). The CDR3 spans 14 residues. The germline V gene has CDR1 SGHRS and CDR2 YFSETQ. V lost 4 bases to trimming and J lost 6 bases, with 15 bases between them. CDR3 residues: CASSPDFPGDTQYF. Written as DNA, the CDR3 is TGCGCCAGCAGCCCGGACTTCCCTGGGGATACGCAGTATTTT.

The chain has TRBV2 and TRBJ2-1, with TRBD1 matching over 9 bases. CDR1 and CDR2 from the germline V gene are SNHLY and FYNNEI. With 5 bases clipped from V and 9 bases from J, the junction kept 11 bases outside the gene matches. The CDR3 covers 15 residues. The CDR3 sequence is CASSPGQGRSGEQFF. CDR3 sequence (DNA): TGTGCCAGCAGTCCGGGACAGGGTAGGTCGGGTGAGCAGTTCTTC.